The 20 T cell receptor beta chains below all came from one sample that was sequenced in a study of shared clonotypes between healthy human individuals. The method was immunoSEQ multiplex PCR; TCRdb's version includes in-frame clones alone and lacks a portion of them. The repertoire holds about 700,000 clones, with about 74% as singletons. The sequencing input was memory CD4+ T cells sorted from blood. Subset of the sample: CD45RA-negative fraction. These receptors were obtained from a woman in her twenties or thirties in good health.

This chain uses TRBV29-1 with TRBJ1-2; D may be TRBD1 (6 bases). Trimming shortened V by 6 bases and J by 8 bases, and 16 bases separated the two germline ends. This CDR3 is built from 12 residues. Germline V CDR1 and CDR2: SQVTM, ANQGSEA. CDR3 amino acids: CSVLRGLWGYTF. CDR3 DNA sequence: TGCAGCGTCCTCAGGGGTTTATGGGGCTACACCTTC.

About this clone itself: Distinct nucleotide sequences in the sample also encode this CDR3. CDR3 bases: TGTGCCAGCAGCTTAGAGGGCTCTGGGGCCAACGTCCTGACTTTC. Protein product: CASSLEGSGANVLTF. The chain recombines TRBV5-8 with TRBJ2-6; D perhaps matches TRBD2 (5 bases). The CDR3 is 15 residues long. Looked up from germline, CDR1 is SGHTS and CDR2 is YDEGEE. Trimming removed 2 bases from V and 0 bases from J, with 6 bases in between.

The chain employs TRBV4-1 and TRBJ2-3; tentatively, D is TRBD1 or TRBD2 (5 bases each). The germline V and J ends were trimmed by 0 bases and 5 bases, with 12 bases remaining between them. This CDR3 spans 15 amino acids. The germline gives CDR1 MGHRA, CDR2 YSYEKL. Here the CDR3 reads CASSQDSYGGDTQYF. The DNA for the CDR3 is TGCGCCAGCAGCCAAGATAGTTATGGGGGAGATACGCAGTATTTT.

The chain links TRBV7-9 to TRBJ2-5; D not resolved. Trimming shortened V by 1 base and J by 5 bases, and 5 bases separated the two germline ends. Per germline, CDR1 SEHNR and CDR2 FQNEAQ (reference sequence). The length of the CDR3 is 12 residues. The CDR3 reads CASSLVWETQYF. CDR3 DNA sequence: TGTGCCAGCAGCTTAGTGTGGGAGACCCAGTACTTC.

The chain couples TRBV5-1 to TRBJ2-7; D not resolved. CDR1 is SGHRS and CDR2 is YFSETQ in the germline V gene. Trimming stripped 2 bases from V and 5 bases from J, with 14 bases between. The CDR3 covers 14 residues. The CDR3 reads CASSFRSPADEQYF. CDR3 nucleotide sequence: TGCGCCAGCAGCTTTCGATCTCCAGCCGACGAGCAGTACTTC. The complete variable domain, with remaining parts taken from reference TRBV5-1 and TRBJ2-7, reads KAGVTQTPRYLIKTRGQQVTLSCSPISGHRSVSWYQQTPGQGLQFLFEYFSETQRNKGNFPGRFSGRQFSNSRSEMNVSTLELGDSALYLCASSFRSPADEQYFGPGTRLTVT.

The genes are TRBV4-2 and TRBJ2-7; 10 bases map to TRBD2. This CDR3 has 16 residues. Per germline, CDR1 LGHNA and CDR2 YNFKEQ. After removal of 0 bases from V and 3 bases from J, the junction contained 5 bases not matched to a gene. The CDR3 bases are TGTGCCAGCAGCCAAGATGCCCTAGCGGGAGACTACGAGCAGTACTTC. This gives the protein CASSQDALAGDYEQYF.

The chain combines TRBV28 with TRBJ2-7; TRBD2 agrees at 7 bases. The CDR3 totals 14 residues. V was pared by 7 bases and J by 4 bases, with 10 bases of the junction left unmatched. Germline loops: CDR1 MDHEN, CDR2 SYDVKM. CDR3 nucleotides: TGTGCCAGCATTGGTCGCGGGAGTATTTACGAGCAGTACTTC. Residues: CASIGRGSIYEQYF.

The chain employs TRBV4-2 and TRBJ1-1; D call uncertain. This CDR3 has 15 amino acids. The V gene's germline CDR1 is LGHNA and CDR2 YNFKEQ. Trimming pared 3 bases from V and 1 base from J, leaving 12 bases between. The CDR3 DNA is TGTGCCAGCAGCCAGGACGGGTCGGGGAACACTGAAGCTTTCTTT. Its translation is CASSQDGSGNTEAFF.

This chain links TRBV5-4 with TRBJ2-3, with D uncertain. Germline CDR1 SGHNT, CDR2 YYREEE (reference sequence). Between the trimmed V and J ends, which lost 5 bases and 10 bases, there was a span of 14 bases. CDR3 length: 12 amino acids. CDR3 sequence reads: CASSPGLRAQYF. The DNA for the CDR3 is TGTGCCAGCAGTCCAGGCCTCCGGGCGCAGTATTTT.

Notes on this clone: A single base separates this from a much larger clone, so it may be a read error. Other nucleotide sequences in the sample specify the same CDR3. V gene TRBV6-1 combines with J gene TRBJ2-7; 9 bases are shared with TRBD1. Unmatched junction bases numbered 5, after V lost 7 bases and J lost 4 bases. The germline V gene encodes CDR1 MNHNS and CDR2 SASEGT. There are 13 residues in the CDR3. The CDR3 loop is CASIPDRGYEQYF. CDR3 in DNA: TGTGCCAGCATCCCGGACAGGGGTTACGAGCAGTACTTC.

This clone is a singleton in its sample. This chain joins TRBV25-1 and TRBJ2-1, with TRBD1 as a possible D gene (6 bases). The CDR3 is 16 amino acids. Germline CDR1 reads MGHDK; CDR2 reads SYGVNS. V lost 5 bases to trimming and J lost 0 bases, with 14 bases between them. As DNA, the CDR3 is TGTGCCAGCAGTTCCACCCAGGGGAGCTCCTACAATGAGCAGTTCTTC. This sequence encodes CASSSTQGSSYNEQFF.

V usage is TRBV29-1 and J usage is TRBJ2-5, with 13 nucleotides matching TRBD2. CDR1 is SQVTM and CDR2 is ANQGSEA in the germline V gene. The J segment lost 4 bases and the V segment lost 7 bases, leaving 9 bases of the junction unmatched. This CDR3 is 15 amino acids long. CDR3 DNA: TGCAGCGGTGGGTGGGGACTAGCGGGGAGAGAGACCCAGTACTTC. The encoded protein is CSGGWGLAGRETQYF.

The chain uses TRBV5-1 and TRBJ2-1; 11 nucleotides match TRBD2. Trimming removed 1 base from V and 6 bases from J; junction bases left unmatched: 6. The CDR3 contains 16 residues. From germline, CDR1 is SGHRS and CDR2 YFSETQ. This CDR3 reads CASSLLLAGVFNEQFF. The CDR3 DNA reads as TGCGCCAGCAGCTTGTTACTAGCGGGAGTTTTCAATGAGCAGTTCTTC.

This sequence joins TRBV6-6 and TRBJ1-5; 8 bases match TRBD1. The CDR3 is made up of 16 amino acids. J was trimmed by 4 bases and V by 3 bases; bases with no gene match: 8. Germline CDR1 MNHNY, CDR2 SVGAGI (reference sequence). For the CDR3, the DNA is TGTGCCAGCAGTTATCCCGGACAGGGTCGAAATCAGCCCCAGCATTTT. Its translation is CASSYPGQGRNQPQHF.

This chain connects TRBV19 to TRBJ2-1; D assignment may be TRBD1 or TRBD2 (5 bases each). From germline, CDR1 is LNHDA and CDR2 SQIVND (reference sequence). The CDR3 runs to 12 residues. V was pared by 10 bases and J by 10 bases, with 17 bases between. This CDR3 is CATRRSGAEQFF. CDR3 coding DNA: TGTGCCACCCGACGCTCCGGGGCCGAGCAGTTCTTC.

This clone was detected only a few times. This sequence joins TRBV7-9 and TRBJ2-2; 8 bases align to TRBD1. There are 14 residues in the CDR3. Germline V gives CDR1 SEHNR, CDR2 FQNEAQ (reference sequence). Losses at the gene ends were 5 bases for V and 4 bases for J; bases not matched to a gene: 3. The DNA for the CDR3 is TGTGCCAGCAGCACAGACAGGGGCACCGGGGAGCTGTTTTTT. Amino acid sequence: CASSTDRGTGELFF.

This clone was observed a few times. The sample holds other DNA sequences that translate to the same CDR3. The chain uses TRBV10-3 and TRBJ2-5, with D unresolved. This CDR3 region has 12 residues. V was trimmed by 2 bases and J by 2 bases, leaving 3 bases between them. Germline-derived CDR1 and CDR2 are ENHRY and SYGVKD. The CDR3 DNA follows: TGTGCCATCAGTGAGACGCAAGAGACCCAGTACTTC. Protein sequence: CAISETQETQYF.

About this clone itself: This sequence is one base from a far larger clone and is likely a read error. This specimen includes other DNA sequences encoding the same CDR3. This chain connects TRBV30 to TRBJ2-2; a possible D gene is TRBD2 (5 bases). Germline loops: CDR1 GTSNPN, CDR2 SVGIG (reference sequence). The CDR3 runs to 12 residues. CDR3 protein: CAWVGNTGELFF. CDR3 in DNA: TGTGCCTGGGTGGGGAACACCGGGGAACTGTTTTTT. Together with reference TRBV30 and TRBJ2-2, the CDR3 gives the full variable domain: SQTIHQWPATLVQPVGSPLSLECTVEGTSNPNLYWYRQAAGRGLQLLFYSVGIGQISSEVPQNLSASRPQDRQFILSSKKLLLSDSGFYLCAWVGNTGELFFGEGSRLTVL.

This clone has only a few counts. Other nucleotide sequences from this sample produce the same CDR3. The gene calls are TRBV5-1 and TRBJ1-5; weak D call: TRBD1 (5 bases). The germline V and J ends were trimmed by 4 bases and 5 bases, with 10 bases remaining between them. Germline V lookup: CDR1 SGHRS, CDR2 YFSETQ. The CDR3 sequence is 13 residues long. CDR3 DNA: TGCGCCAGCAGCCCAGGGTTGGATCAGCCCCAGCATTTT. Translated, it gives CASSPGLDQPQHF.

This chain links TRBV5-1 with TRBJ2-7, with D possibly matching TRBD1 (6 bases). The CDR3 is 14 residues long. CDR1 is SGHRS, CDR2 YFSETQ, per germline. The V gene lost 0 bases and the J gene lost 5 bases, with 12 bases spanning the gap. The CDR3 spells CASSLGQGSDEQYF. As DNA, the CDR3 is TGCGCCAGCAGCTTGGGGCAGGGGAGCGACGAGCAGTACTTC.